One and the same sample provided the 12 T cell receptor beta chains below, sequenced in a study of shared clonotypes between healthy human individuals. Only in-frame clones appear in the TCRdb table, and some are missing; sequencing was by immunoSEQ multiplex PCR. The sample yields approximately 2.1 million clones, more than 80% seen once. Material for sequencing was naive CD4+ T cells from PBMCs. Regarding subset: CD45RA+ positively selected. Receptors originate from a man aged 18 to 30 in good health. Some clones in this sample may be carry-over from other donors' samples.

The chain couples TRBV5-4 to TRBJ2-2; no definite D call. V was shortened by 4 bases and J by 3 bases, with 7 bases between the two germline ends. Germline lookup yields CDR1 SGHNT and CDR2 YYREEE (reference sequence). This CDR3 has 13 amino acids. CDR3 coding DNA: TGTGCCAGCAGCCGTCACTACACCGGGGAGCTGTTTTTT. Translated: CASSRHYTGELFF.

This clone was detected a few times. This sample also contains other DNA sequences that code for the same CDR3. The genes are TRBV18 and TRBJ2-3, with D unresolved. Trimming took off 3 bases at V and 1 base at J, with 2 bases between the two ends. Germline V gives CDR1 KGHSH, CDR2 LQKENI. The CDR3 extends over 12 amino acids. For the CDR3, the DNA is TGTGCCAGCTCACCCCGCACAGATACGCAGTATTTT. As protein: CASSPRTDTQYF.

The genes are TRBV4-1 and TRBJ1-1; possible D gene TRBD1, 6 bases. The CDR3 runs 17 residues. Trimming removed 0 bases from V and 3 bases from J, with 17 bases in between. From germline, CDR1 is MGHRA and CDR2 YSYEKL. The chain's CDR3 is CASSQDYRREGDTEAFF. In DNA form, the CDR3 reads TGCGCCAGCAGCCAAGATTATCGGAGAGAGGGGGACACTGAAGCTTTCTTT.

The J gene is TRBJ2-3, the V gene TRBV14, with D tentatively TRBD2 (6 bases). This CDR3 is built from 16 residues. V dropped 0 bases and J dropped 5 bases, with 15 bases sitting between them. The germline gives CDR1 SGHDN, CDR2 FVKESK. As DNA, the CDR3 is TGTGCCAGCAGCCAAGAATCACTAGCCTGGGGAGATACGCAGTATTTT. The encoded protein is CASSQESLAWGDTQYF.

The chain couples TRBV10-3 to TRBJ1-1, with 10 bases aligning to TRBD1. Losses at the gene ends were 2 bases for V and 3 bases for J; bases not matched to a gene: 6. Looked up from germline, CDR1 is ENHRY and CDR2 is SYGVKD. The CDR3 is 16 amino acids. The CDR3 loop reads CAISEQWGTGDTEAFF. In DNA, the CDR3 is TGTGCCATCAGTGAGCAATGGGGGACAGGGGACACTGAAGCTTTCTTT.

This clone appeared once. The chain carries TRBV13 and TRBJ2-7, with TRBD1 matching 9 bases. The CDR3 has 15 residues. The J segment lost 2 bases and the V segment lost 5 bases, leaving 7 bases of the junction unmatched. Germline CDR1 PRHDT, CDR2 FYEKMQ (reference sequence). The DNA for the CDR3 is TGTGCCAGCAGCCCCCGGACAGGGGCGACCTACGAGCAGTACTTC. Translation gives CASSPRTGATYEQYF.

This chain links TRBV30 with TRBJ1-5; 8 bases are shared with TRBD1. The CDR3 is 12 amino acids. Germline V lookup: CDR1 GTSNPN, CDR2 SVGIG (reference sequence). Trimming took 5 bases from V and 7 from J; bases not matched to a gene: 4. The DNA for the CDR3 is TGTGCCTGGGACAGGGGAGGGCAGCCCCAGCATTTT. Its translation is CAWDRGGQPQHF.

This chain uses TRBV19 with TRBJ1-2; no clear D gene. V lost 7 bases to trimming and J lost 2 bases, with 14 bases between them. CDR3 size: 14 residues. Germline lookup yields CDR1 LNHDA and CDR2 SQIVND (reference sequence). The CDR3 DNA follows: TGTGCCAGTACGAGAGTTTGGGTGAACTATGGCTACACCTTC. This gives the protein CASTRVWVNYGYTF. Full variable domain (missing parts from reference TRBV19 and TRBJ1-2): DGGITQSPKYLFRKEGQNVTLSCEQNLNHDAMYWYRQDPGQGLRLIYYSQIVNDFQKGDIAEGYSVSREKKESFPLTVTSAQKNPTAFYLCASTRVWVNYGYTFGSGTRLTVV.

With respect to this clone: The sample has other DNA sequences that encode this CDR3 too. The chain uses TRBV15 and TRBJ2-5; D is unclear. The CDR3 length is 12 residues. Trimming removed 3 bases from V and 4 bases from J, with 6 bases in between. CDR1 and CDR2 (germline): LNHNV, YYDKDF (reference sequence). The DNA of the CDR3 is TGTGCCACCAGCAGGGACCTAGAGACCCAGTACTTC. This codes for CATSRDLETQYF.

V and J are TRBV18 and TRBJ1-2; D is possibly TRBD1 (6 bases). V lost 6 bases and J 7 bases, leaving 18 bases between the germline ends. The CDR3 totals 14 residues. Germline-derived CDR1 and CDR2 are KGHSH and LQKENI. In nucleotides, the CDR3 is TGTGCCAGCTCCCCAATACAGGGACTGGGTGGCTACACCTTC. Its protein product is CASSPIQGLGGYTF.

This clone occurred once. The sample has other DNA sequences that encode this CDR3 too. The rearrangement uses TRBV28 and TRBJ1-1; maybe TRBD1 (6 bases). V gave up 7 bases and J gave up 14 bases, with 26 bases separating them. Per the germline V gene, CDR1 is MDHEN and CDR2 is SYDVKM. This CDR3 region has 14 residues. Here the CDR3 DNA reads TGTGCCAGCACCCCAGGAGGAGTCAAGGGGGTAGCCTTCTTT. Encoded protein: CASTPGGVKGVAFF.

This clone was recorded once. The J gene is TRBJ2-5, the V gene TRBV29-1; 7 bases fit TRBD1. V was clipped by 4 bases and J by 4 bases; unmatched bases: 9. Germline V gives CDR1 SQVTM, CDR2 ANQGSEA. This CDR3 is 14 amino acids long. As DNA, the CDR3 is TGCAGCGTTGGGCAGACAGGGCTTAGAGAGACCCAGTACTTC. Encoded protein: CSVGQTGLRETQYF.